This TCR beta chain was captured by sequencing in a study of blood T cell repertoires in COVID-19. Trimming pared 6 bases from V and 0 bases from J, leaving 15 bases between. Germline V gene lookup returns CDR1 LNHDA and CDR2 SQIVND (reference sequence). The CDR3 extends over 17 amino acids. Seattle patients were enrolled while actively infected and followed longitudinally. Some clones are missing from TCRdb's copy, which holds only in-frame ones; the method was immunoSEQ multiplex PCR. The table shows about 180,000 clones, with roughly 81% occurring only once. Sequenced input: peripheral blood. This clonotype was obtained from an elderly woman with COVID-19, enrolled during active disease. V is TRBV19 and J is TRBJ2-6, with D possibly matching TRBD1 (5 bases). This chain's CDR3 is CASSTTRQPSGANVLTF. Here the CDR3 DNA reads TGTGCCAGTAGCACAACAAGACAGCCCTCTGGGGCCAACGTCCTGACTTTC.